This T cell receptor beta chain was documented in a study of blood T cell repertoires in COVID-19. Study-level information: Some COVID-19 samples were acute and others convalescent; all came from the United States, Italy and Spain.

In the authors' workflow: Quantification of nucleated cells was approximated via reference gene primer amplification. The assay was immunoSEQ multiplex PCR, and TCRdb's table has in-frame clones only and misses some. Clone size and V and J calls were adopted from that table, with D and trimming inferred from the DNA. The sample includes around 60,000 clones, almost 85% of them seen just once. With respect to this clone: The same CDR3 is also encoded by other DNA sequences in this sample.

The Seattle site enrolled patients during active infection and followed them longitudinally. The CDR3 has 13 amino acids. The V gene end was trimmed by 8 bases and the J gene end by 3 bases; junction bases not matched to a gene: 6. CDR1 is SNHLY and CDR2 is FYNNEI in the germline V gene. This sequence was found in a man between 60 and 75 years old with COVID-19, enrolled during active disease. The sequencing input was peripheral blood. The genes are TRBV2 and TRBJ1-1; the match to TRBD1 covers 7 bases. CDR3: CASRLQGDTEAFF. CDR3 nucleotides: TGTGCCAGCCGGTTGCAGGGGGACACTGAAGCTTTCTTT.